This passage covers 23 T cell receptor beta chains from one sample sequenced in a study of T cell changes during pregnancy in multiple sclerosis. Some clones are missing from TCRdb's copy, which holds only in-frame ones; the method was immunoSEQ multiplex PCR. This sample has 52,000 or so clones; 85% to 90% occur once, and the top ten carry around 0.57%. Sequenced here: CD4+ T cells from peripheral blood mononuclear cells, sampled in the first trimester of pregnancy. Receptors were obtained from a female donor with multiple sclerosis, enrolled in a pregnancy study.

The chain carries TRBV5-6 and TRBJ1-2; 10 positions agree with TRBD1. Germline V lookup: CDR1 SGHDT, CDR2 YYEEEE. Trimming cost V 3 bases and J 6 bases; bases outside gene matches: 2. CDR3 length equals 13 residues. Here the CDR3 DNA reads TGTGCCAGCAGCTGGGACAGGGGTAATGGCTACACCTTC. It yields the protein CASSWDRGNGYTF.

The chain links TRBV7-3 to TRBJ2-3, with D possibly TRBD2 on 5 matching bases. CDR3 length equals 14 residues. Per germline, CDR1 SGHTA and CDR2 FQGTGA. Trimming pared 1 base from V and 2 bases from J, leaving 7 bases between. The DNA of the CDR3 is TGTGCCAGCAGCTTAAACGGGAACACAGATACGCAGTATTTT. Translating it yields CASSLNGNTDTQYF.

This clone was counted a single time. In DNA, the CDR3 is TGTGCCAGCAGCCAGGGACTTTATAATGAAAAACTGTTTTTT. Residues: CASSQGLYNEKLFF. The chain carries TRBV9 and TRBJ1-4, with a tentative D call TRBD1 (5 bases). The CDR3 is 14 amino acids. V lost 4 bases and J 4 bases, leaving 11 bases between the germline ends. CDR1 SGDLS and CDR2 YYNGEE come from the germline V gene.

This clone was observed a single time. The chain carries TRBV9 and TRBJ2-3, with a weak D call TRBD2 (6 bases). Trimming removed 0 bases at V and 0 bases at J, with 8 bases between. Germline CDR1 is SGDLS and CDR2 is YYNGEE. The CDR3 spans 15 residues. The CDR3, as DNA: TGTGCCAGCAGCGTAGCGGGGGTTAGCACAGATACGCAGTATTTT. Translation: CASSVAGVSTDTQYF.

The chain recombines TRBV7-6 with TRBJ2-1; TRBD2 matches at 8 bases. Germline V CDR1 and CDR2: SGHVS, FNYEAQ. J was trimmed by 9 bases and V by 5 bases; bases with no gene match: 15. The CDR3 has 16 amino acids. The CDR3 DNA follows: TGTGCCAGCAGCCAGGGTGTCGGGGGGGCCTTCAGTGAGCAGTTCTTC. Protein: CASSQGVGGAFSEQFF.

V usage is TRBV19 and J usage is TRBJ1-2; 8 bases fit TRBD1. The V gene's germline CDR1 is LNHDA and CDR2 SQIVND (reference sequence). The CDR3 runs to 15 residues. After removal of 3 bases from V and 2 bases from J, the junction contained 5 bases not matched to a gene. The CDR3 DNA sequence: TGTGCCAGTAGTATCACGGACAGGGTAAACTATGGCTACACCTTC. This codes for CASSITDRVNYGYTF. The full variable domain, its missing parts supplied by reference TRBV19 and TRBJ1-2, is DGGITQSPKYLFRKEGQNVTLSCEQNLNHDAMYWYRQDPGQGLRLIYYSQIVNDFQKGDIAEGYSVSREKKESFPLTVTSAQKNPTAFYLCASSITDRVNYGYTFGSGTRLTVV.

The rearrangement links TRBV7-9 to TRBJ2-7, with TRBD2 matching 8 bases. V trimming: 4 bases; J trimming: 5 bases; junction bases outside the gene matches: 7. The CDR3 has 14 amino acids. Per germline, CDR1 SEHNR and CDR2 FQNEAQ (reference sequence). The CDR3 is CASSSRAGAHEQYF. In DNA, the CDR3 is TGTGCCAGCAGCTCGAGAGCGGGAGCCCACGAGCAGTACTTC.

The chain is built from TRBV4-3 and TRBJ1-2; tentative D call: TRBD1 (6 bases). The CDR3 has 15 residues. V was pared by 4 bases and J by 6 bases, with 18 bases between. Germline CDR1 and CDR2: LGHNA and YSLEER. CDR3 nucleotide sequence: TGCGCCAGCAGCCTCCTGGTAGGGGGAAGCGATGGCTACACCTTC. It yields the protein CASSLLVGGSDGYTF.

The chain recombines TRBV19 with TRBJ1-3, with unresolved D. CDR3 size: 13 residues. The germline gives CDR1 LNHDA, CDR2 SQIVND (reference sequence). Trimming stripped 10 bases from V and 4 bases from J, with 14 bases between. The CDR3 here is CAKSSKRGNTIYF. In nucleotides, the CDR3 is TGTGCCAAGTCGTCAAAACGGGGAAACACCATATATTTT.

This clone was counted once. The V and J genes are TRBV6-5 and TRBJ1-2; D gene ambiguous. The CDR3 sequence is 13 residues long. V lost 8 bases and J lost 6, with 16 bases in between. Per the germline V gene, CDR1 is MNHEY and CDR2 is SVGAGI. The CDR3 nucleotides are TGTGCCAGCGCTCTGAGGGATGGGAATGGCTACACCTTC. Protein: CASALRDGNGYTF.

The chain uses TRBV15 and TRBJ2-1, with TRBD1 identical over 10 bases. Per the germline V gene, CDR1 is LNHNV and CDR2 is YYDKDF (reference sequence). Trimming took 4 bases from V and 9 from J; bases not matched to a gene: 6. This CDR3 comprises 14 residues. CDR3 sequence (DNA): TGTGCCACCAGCAAGGGACAGGGGATCGGTGAGCAGTTCTTC. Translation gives CATSKGQGIGEQFF.

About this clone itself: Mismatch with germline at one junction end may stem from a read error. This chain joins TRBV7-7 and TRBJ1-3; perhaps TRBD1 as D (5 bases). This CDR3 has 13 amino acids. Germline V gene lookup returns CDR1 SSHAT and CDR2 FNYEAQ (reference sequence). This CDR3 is CASSLGGGNTIYF. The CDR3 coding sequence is TGTGCTAGCAGCCTCGGGGGAGGAAACACCATATATTTT. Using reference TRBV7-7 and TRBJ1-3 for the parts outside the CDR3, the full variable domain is GAGVSQSPRYKVTKRGQDVTLRCDPISSHATLYWYQQALGQGPEFLTYFNYEAQPDKSGLPSDRFSAERPEGSISTLTIQRTEQRDSAMYRCASSLGGGNTIYFGEGSWLTVV.

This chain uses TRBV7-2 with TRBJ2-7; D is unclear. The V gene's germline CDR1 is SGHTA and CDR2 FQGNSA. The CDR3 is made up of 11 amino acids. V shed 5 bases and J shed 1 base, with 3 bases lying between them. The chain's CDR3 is CASSPSYEQYF. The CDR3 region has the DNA TGTGCCAGCAGCCCTTCCTACGAGCAGTACTTC.

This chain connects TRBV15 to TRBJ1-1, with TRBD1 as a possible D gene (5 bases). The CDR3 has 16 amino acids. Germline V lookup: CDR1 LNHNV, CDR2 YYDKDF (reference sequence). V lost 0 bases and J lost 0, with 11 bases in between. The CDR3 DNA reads TGTGCCACCAGCAGAGATATTGGGGCGGTGAACACTGAAGCTTTCTTT. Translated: CATSRDIGAVNTEAFF.

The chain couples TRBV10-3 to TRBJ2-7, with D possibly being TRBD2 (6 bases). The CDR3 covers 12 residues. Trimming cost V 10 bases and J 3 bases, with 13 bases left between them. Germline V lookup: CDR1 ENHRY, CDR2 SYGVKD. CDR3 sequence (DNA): TGTGCCACCAGGTCGGGGGACTACGAGCAGTACTTC. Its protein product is CATRSGDYEQYF.

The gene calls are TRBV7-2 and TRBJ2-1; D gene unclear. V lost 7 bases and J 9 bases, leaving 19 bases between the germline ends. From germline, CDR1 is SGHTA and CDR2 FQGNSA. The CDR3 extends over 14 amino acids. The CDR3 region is CASTPATGWVEQFF. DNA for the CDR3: TGTGCCAGCACCCCAGCGACCGGTTGGGTTGAGCAGTTCTTC.

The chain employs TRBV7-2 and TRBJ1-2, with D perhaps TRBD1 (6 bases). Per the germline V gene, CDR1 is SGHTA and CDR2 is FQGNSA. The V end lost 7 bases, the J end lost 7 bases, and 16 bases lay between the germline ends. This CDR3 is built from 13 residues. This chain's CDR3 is CASIEGGESGYTF. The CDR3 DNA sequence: TGTGCCAGCATCGAGGGGGGGGAGAGTGGCTACACCTTC.

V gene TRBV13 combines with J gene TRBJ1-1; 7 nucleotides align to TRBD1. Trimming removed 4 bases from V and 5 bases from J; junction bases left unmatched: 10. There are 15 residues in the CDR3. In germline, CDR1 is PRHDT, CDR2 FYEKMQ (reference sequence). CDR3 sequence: CASSSEDRRRTEAFF. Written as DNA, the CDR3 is TGTGCCAGCAGCTCCGAGGACAGGCGGAGGACTGAAGCTTTCTTT.

For the CDR3, the DNA is TGCGCCAGCAGCCCCGGGGACAGGAGCGTTGCAACTAATGAAAAACTGTTTTTT. Translation: CASSPGDRSVATNEKLFF. The chain couples TRBV5-1 to TRBJ1-4; TRBD1 aligns across 8 bases. The CDR3 has 18 amino acids. J was trimmed by 0 bases and V by 4 bases; bases with no gene match: 11. Germline V gene data show CDR1 as SGHRS and CDR2 as YFSETQ.

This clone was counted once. CDR3 sequence reads: CASSFRSGYTF. DNA for the CDR3: TGTGCCAGCAGCTTTAGGAGTGGCTACACCTTC. This sequence joins TRBV7-2 and TRBJ1-2; D call uncertain. The V end was cut by 3 bases, the J end by 7 bases, with 6 bases between. CDR1 SGHTA and CDR2 FQGNSA come from the germline V gene. CDR3 length equals 11 residues.

CDR3 DNA: TGTGCCAGCAGTCCCCTCCGGACTAGCGGGATCTATGAGCAGTTCTTC. The encoded protein is CASSPLRTSGIYEQFF. The gene calls are TRBV5-4 and TRBJ2-1, with 12 bases aligning to TRBD2. This CDR3 spans 16 amino acids. Germline V lookup: CDR1 SGHNT, CDR2 YYREEE (reference sequence). V dropped 5 bases and J dropped 8; count of bases not matched to a gene: 11. Full variable domain (outside the CDR3, taken from reference TRBV5-4 and TRBJ2-1): ETGVTQSPTHLIKTRGQQVTLRCSSQSGHNTVSWYQQALGQGPQFIFQYYREEENGRGNFPPRFSGLQFPNYSSELNVNALELDDSALYLCASSPLRTSGIYEQFFGPGTRLTVL.

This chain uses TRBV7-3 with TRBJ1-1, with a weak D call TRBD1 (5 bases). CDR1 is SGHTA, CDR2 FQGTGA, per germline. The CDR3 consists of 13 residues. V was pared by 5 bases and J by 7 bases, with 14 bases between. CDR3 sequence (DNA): TGTGCCAGCAGCATATCCCGACAGCATGAAGCTTTCTTT. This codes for CASSISRQHEAFF.

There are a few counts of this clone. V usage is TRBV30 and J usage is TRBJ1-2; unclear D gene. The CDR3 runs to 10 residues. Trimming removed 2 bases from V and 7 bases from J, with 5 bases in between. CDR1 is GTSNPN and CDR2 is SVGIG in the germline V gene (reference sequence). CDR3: CAWSFGGYTF. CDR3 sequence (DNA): TGTGCCTGGAGTTTCGGTGGCTACACCTTC.